A single sample is the source of the 30 T cell receptor beta chains below, sequenced in a study of shared clonotypes between healthy human individuals. Here immunoSEQ multiplex PCR was the method, and the copy in TCRdb shows in-frame clones only, minus some. The data show roughly 2 million clones, approximately 94% seen once. Sequencing was carried out using naive CD4+ T cells sorted from blood. Subset of the sample: CD45RA+ positively selected. These receptors were taken from a young man in good health.

V is TRBV6-5 and J is TRBJ1-5, with a possible D match to TRBD1 (6 bases). Germline loops: CDR1 MNHEY, CDR2 SVGAGI. Trimming took 6 bases from V and 5 from J, leaving 17 bases between them. This CDR3 is 15 amino acids long. CDR3 protein: CASSPGGTGYQPQHF. DNA for the CDR3: TGTGCCAGCAGCCCGGGGGGAACAGGGTATCAGCCCCAGCATTTT.

The chain carries TRBV21-1 and TRBJ2-2; the D call in the table, TRBD2, was not verified against the DNA. TRBV21-1 is a pseudogene. This CDR3 has 18 residues. CDR3 DNA: TGTGCCAGCCCCCACCCCAACTGGGTAGCCCCCTTTGGCGGGGAGCTGTTTTTT. Amino acids: CASPHPNWVAPFGGELFF.

The chain has TRBV11-2 and TRBJ2-1; D is possibly TRBD2 (6 bases). CDR3 length: 14 residues. With 5 bases removed from V and 9 bases from J, the gap between germline ends came to 17 bases. The germline V gene encodes CDR1 SGHAT and CDR2 FQNNGV. The CDR3 nucleotides read TGTGCCAGCAGCGGACGACTAGTTTCAGTTGAGCAGTTCTTC. Amino acids: CASSGRLVSVEQFF.

The V gene is TRBV4-1, the J gene TRBJ2-3; D is possibly TRBD1 (5 bases). Trimming removed 1 base at V and 4 bases at J, with 12 bases between. Germline CDR1 reads MGHRA; CDR2 reads YSYEKL. This CDR3 comprises 15 residues. The CDR3 nucleotides are TGCGCCAGCAGCCAAGTTGAGACAGCGCCAGATACGCAGTATTTT. Protein: CASSQVETAPDTQYF.

V is TRBV27 and J is TRBJ2-3; TRBD2 matches 13 bases. V was pared by 5 bases and J by 1 base, with 6 bases of the junction left unmatched. From germline, CDR1 is MNHEY and CDR2 SMNVEV (reference sequence). The length of the CDR3 is 17 residues. DNA of the CDR3: TGTGCCAGCAGTAAACTAGCGGGGGGGGTGGGCACAGATACGCAGTATTTT. Translation gives CASSKLAGGVGTDTQYF.

Regarding this clone: The same CDR3 is also encoded by other DNA sequences in this sample. The chain employs TRBV5-1 and TRBJ1-2; 10 bases are shared with TRBD1. CDR3 length: 14 amino acids. V was clipped by 3 bases and J by 4 bases; unmatched bases: 3. CDR1 is SGHRS and CDR2 is YFSETQ in the germline V gene. The CDR3 loop is CASSSGQGGYGYTF. CDR3 nucleotide sequence: TGCGCCAGCAGCTCCGGACAGGGGGGCTATGGCTACACCTTC.

The rearrangement joins TRBV5-4 to TRBJ2-3, with 10 nucleotides matching TRBD1. CDR3 length: 15 residues. Per the germline V gene, CDR1 is SGHNT and CDR2 is YYREEE (reference sequence). V was clipped by 4 bases and J by 5 bases; unmatched bases: 7. The CDR3 sequence: CASSQDRGRRDTQYF. CDR3 DNA: TGTGCCAGCAGCCAGGACAGGGGGAGAAGAGATACGCAGTATTTT.

The V call is TRBV20-1, the J call TRBJ1-1; D gene unclear. CDR3 length: 10 amino acids. The V gene's germline CDR1 is DFQATT and CDR2 SNEGSKA (reference sequence). The ends were cut back, 7 bases at V and 5 bases at J, with 8 bases in the middle. Here the CDR3 DNA reads TGCAGTGTAGGTCGAACTGAAGCTTTCTTT. Amino acids: CSVGRTEAFF.

The J gene is TRBJ2-7, the V gene TRBV30, with D hard to call. Germline values: CDR1 GTSNPN, CDR2 SVGIG (reference sequence). This CDR3 is 14 amino acids long. The V and J ends lost 0 bases and 2 bases respectively, with 11 bases between them. CDR3 sequence: CAWSVGLRAYEQYF. The CDR3 DNA sequence: TGTGCCTGGAGTGTAGGTCTCCGGGCCTACGAGCAGTACTTC.

The gene calls are TRBV18 and TRBJ2-7; D is perhaps TRBD1 or TRBD2 (5 bases each). The V and J ends lost 3 bases and 3 bases respectively, with 9 bases between them. The CDR3 is 13 amino acids. The germline CDR1 and CDR2 sequences are KGHSH and LQKENI. The CDR3 sequence is CASSPQGVYEQYF. The CDR3 bases are TGTGCCAGCTCACCCCAGGGAGTCTACGAGCAGTACTTC.

This chain links TRBV9 with TRBJ1-3; D gene ambiguous. V lost 1 base and J lost 6, with 8 bases in between. Germline V lookup: CDR1 SGDLS, CDR2 YYNGEE. CDR3 size: 13 residues. The CDR3 region is CASSVSPENTIYF. The CDR3 DNA follows: TGTGCCAGCAGCGTAAGTCCGGAAAACACCATATATTTT.

The chain carries TRBV20-1 and TRBJ2-5; no firm D call. Germline assignment: CDR1 DFQATT and CDR2 SNEGSKA (reference sequence). The CDR3 runs to 10 residues. V dropped 3 bases and J dropped 5 bases, with 4 bases sitting between them. The CDR3: CSASFETQYF. The CDR3 DNA reads TGCAGTGCTAGTTTTGAGACCCAGTACTTC.

The V gene is TRBV6-1, the J gene TRBJ2-3; no clear D. Germline V gene sequence: CDR1 MNHNS, CDR2 SASEGT. This CDR3 is built from 14 residues. Trimming took 8 bases from V and 2 from J, leaving 14 bases between them. The DNA of the CDR3 is TGTGCCAGCGGTCGGACCCAGAACACAGATACGCAGTATTTT. This codes for CASGRTQNTDTQYF.

This clone was observed a handful of times. The V call is TRBV10-2, the J call TRBJ2-7; TRBD2 matches 11 bases. V was pared by 8 bases and J by 13 bases, with 7 bases of the junction left unmatched. The CDR3 has 11 residues. Germline V CDR1 and CDR2: WSHSY, SAAADI. CDR3 sequence reads: CASALAGVTYF. CDR3 DNA sequence: TGCGCCAGCGCACTAGCGGGAGTTACATACTTC.

This chain joins TRBV9 and TRBJ1-3; no firm D call. Germline CDR1 SGDLS, CDR2 YYNGEE. This CDR3 has 17 amino acids. V shed 1 base and J shed 0 bases, with 14 bases lying between them. Written as DNA, the CDR3 is TGTGCCAGCAGCGTAAGAGCCGGGTCTAGCTCTGGAAACACCATATATTTT. This sequence encodes CASSVRAGSSSGNTIYF.

In nucleotides, the CDR3 is TGTGCTAGTGGTTTGGTAGCCCTGGGACAGCCAACCTACAATGAGCAGTTCTTC. Protein: CASGLVALGQPTYNEQFF. The chain employs TRBV12-5 and TRBJ2-1; 7 nucleotides line up with TRBD1. V lost 0 bases to trimming and J lost 2 bases; unmatched junction nucleotides: 10. CDR1 is LGHNT and CDR2 is FRNRAP in the germline V gene. This CDR3 contains 18 residues. The variable domain in full, with the rest retrieved from reference TRBV12-5 and TRBJ2-1, is DARVTQTPRHKVTEMGQEVTMRCQPILGHNTVFWYRQTMMQGLELLAYFRNRAPLDDSGMPKDRFSAEMPDATLATLKIQPSEPRDSAVYFCASGLVALGQPTYNEQFFGPGTRLTVL.

The V call is TRBV27, the J call TRBJ2-3, with D tentatively TRBD1 or TRBD2 (6 bases each). From germline, CDR1 is MNHEY and CDR2 SMNVEV (reference sequence). The CDR3 totals 15 residues. V lost 5 bases to trimming and J lost 0 bases, with 12 bases between them. The CDR3 reads CASSLWGASTDTQYF. DNA of the CDR3: TGTGCCAGCAGTCTCTGGGGGGCTAGCACAGATACGCAGTATTTT.

The V call is TRBV5-1, the J call TRBJ1-2, with D hard to call. The CDR3 has 14 residues. Per germline, CDR1 SGHRS and CDR2 YFSETQ. Trimming took off 6 bases at V and 4 bases at J, with 16 bases between the two ends. The CDR3 DNA sequence: TGCGCCAGCATGCGGGAGCCAGAGCTCTATGGCTACACCTTC. Protein: CASMREPELYGYTF.

CDR3 residues: CASSPGQGGEQYF. CDR3 nucleotide sequence: TGTGCCAGCAGCCCTGGACAGGGCGGCGAGCAGTACTTC. The chain recombines TRBV11-3 with TRBJ2-7; TRBD1 agrees at 8 bases. Germline CDR1 reads SGHNT; CDR2 reads YENEEA. The CDR3 totals 13 residues. The J segment lost 6 bases and the V segment lost 5 bases, leaving 6 bases of the junction unmatched. Full variable domain (rest looked up from reference TRBV11-3 and TRBJ2-7): EAGVVQSPRYKIIEKKQPVAFWCNPISGHNTLYWYLQNLGQGPELLIRYENEEAVDDSQLPKDRFSAERLKGVDSTLKIQPAELGDSAVYLCASSPGQGGEQYFGPGTRLTVT.

This clone appeared once. V usage is TRBV29-1 and J usage is TRBJ2-2, with 11 bases lining up with TRBD1. The germline V gene has CDR1 SQVTM and CDR2 ANQGSEA. The CDR3 contains 15 residues. V shed 7 bases, J shed 0 bases, and the junction held 4 bases outside the gene matches. The CDR3 loop reads CSARTGGANTGELFF. The CDR3 region has the DNA TGCAGCGCTAGGACAGGGGGCGCGAACACCGGGGAGCTGTTTTTT.

This chain joins TRBV9 and TRBJ1-1, with D hard to call. The CDR3 consists of 15 residues. The germline gives CDR1 SGDLS, CDR2 YYNGEE. Trimming took 1 base from V and 0 from J, leaving 10 bases between them. CDR3 residues: CASSVSIYLNTEAFF. CDR3 DNA: TGTGCCAGCAGCGTAAGCATCTACTTGAACACTGAAGCTTTCTTT. The full variable domain, its missing parts supplied by reference TRBV9 and TRBJ1-1, is DSGVTQTPKHLITATGQRVTLRCSPRSGDLSVYWYQQSLDQGLQFLIQYYNGEERAKGNILERFSAQQFPDLHSELNLSSLELGDSALYFCASSVSIYLNTEAFFGQGTRLTVV.

This chain connects TRBV5-4 to TRBJ1-2, with D possibly matching TRBD1 (6 bases). Per germline, CDR1 SGHNT and CDR2 YYREEE (reference sequence). The CDR3 is 15 amino acids. V was cut by 4 bases and J by 6 bases, with 19 bases left in between. CDR3 coding DNA: TGTGCCAGCAGCCCCGGACAGCAAAAAATGGATGGCTACACCTTC. It encodes CASSPGQQKMDGYTF.

The genes are TRBV7-9 and TRBJ1-1, with no clear D. Germline values: CDR1 SEHNR, CDR2 FQNEAQ (reference sequence). Trimming took off 5 bases at V and 4 bases at J, with 20 bases between the two ends. CDR3 length: 16 amino acids. CDR3 bases: TGTGCCAGCAGCCCGGACGGCTTCCTCGAAAGCACTGAAGCTTTCTTT. Amino acid sequence: CASSPDGFLESTEAFF.

The chain links TRBV11-2 to TRBJ1-6, with a weak D call TRBD1 (5 bases). V dropped 5 bases and J dropped 0 bases, with 20 bases sitting between them. Germline V gene data show CDR1 as SGHAT and CDR2 as FQNNGV. The CDR3 covers 19 residues. The CDR3 loop reads CASSPVSGGDSSYNSPLHF. The CDR3 coding sequence is TGTGCCAGCAGCCCCGTCTCGGGGGGTGATAGCTCCTATAATTCACCCCTCCACTTT.

The gene calls are TRBV4-3 and TRBJ2-3; 7 bases map to TRBD2. Trimming at V came to 2 bases and at J to 6 bases, leaving 8 bases not matched to a gene. Germline V lookup: CDR1 LGHNA, CDR2 YSLEER. This CDR3 contains 15 residues. CDR3 in DNA: TGCGCCAGCAGCCAACTAGCGGAGAAGGTGGATACGCAGTATTTT. It specifies CASSQLAEKVDTQYF.

This clone has a single count. The chain employs TRBV7-9 and TRBJ2-7; unclear D gene. There are 13 residues in the CDR3. V lost 2 bases and J lost 2, with 7 bases in between. In germline, CDR1 is SEHNR, CDR2 FQNEAQ (reference sequence). This CDR3 reads CASSLTAPYEQYF. The CDR3 nucleotides are TGTGCCAGCAGCTTAACGGCGCCCTACGAGCAGTACTTC.

V usage is TRBV6-5 and J usage is TRBJ1-5, with 8 nucleotides matching TRBD1. The CDR3 extends over 15 amino acids. The V and J ends lost 5 bases and 2 bases, in that order; junction bases with no gene match: 5. Germline V gives CDR1 MNHEY, CDR2 SVGAGI. The CDR3 protein is CASSADRGGNQPQHF. In nucleotides, the CDR3 is TGTGCCAGCAGTGCCGACAGGGGTGGCAATCAGCCCCAGCATTTT.

The J gene is TRBJ2-6, the V gene TRBV5-1; D remains ambiguous. The length of the CDR3 is 15 residues. The germline V gene has CDR1 SGHRS and CDR2 YFSETQ. Trimming stripped 3 bases from V and 0 bases from J, with 7 bases between. In DNA, the CDR3 is TGCGCCAGCAGCTGGTGGGACTCTGGGGCCAACGTCCTGACTTTC. This sequence encodes CASSWWDSGANVLTF.

The V and J genes are TRBV5-6 and TRBJ2-5; no definite D call. Germline assignment: CDR1 SGHDT and CDR2 YYEEEE. Trimming stripped 7 bases from V and 5 bases from J, with 15 bases between. This CDR3 has 13 amino acids. The CDR3 DNA reads TGTGCCAGCCTACCCTCCCCCGGGGAGACCCAGTACTTC. It specifies CASLPSPGETQYF.

V is TRBV5-1 and J is TRBJ2-5; D is ambiguous. CDR1 and CDR2 (germline): SGHRS, YFSETQ. This CDR3 region has 14 residues. Trimming stripped 1 base from V and 4 bases from J, with 11 bases between. The CDR3 reads CASSLNSSPETQYF. The CDR3 region has the DNA TGCGCCAGCAGCTTGAACAGTTCCCCAGAGACCCAGTACTTC. Looking up the rest from reference TRBV5-1 and TRBJ2-5 gives the full variable domain: KAGVTQTPRYLIKTRGQQVTLSCSPISGHRSVSWYQQTPGQGLQFLFEYFSETQRNKGNFPGRFSGRQFSNSRSEMNVSTLELGDSALYLCASSLNSSPETQYFGPGTRLLVL.